The following is a T cell receptor beta chain sequence with its context. This clonotype is regarded as large (0.1 to 1%). No much larger clonotype is one base removed from it; base qualities were not supplied. These data are taken from a study of Japanese encephalitis immunity and Zika vaccine responses (dated by TCRdb to about 2021). Looking at the study overall: Included participants received three 5.0 ug doses of alum-adjuvanted ZPIV at weeks 0, 4 and 28. More than 5 representative participants per pre-vaccination group were picked for TCR sequencing, using samples from week 52 and from week 0, the point after pre-vaccination but before ZPIV. TCR repertoires from a few flavivirus-naive individuals were additionally analyzed at weeks 2, 6 and 52 after the start of ZPIV vaccination. The ZIKV peptides, 15-mers that overlapped by 11 residues, were chosen for containing NetMHCpan/NetMHCII-predicted epitopes with affinity below 50 nM. The stimulations used peptide pools from ZIKV structural proteins divided into flavivirus-conserved and non-conserved sets, or JEV or YFV peptides that matched the pre-vaccination. Roughly twelve participants were given two doses of JEV vaccine (IXIARO) 28 days apart, two to three months before the first ZPIV dose. The study asked whether earlier vaccination against Japanese encephalitis virus (JEV) or yellow fever virus (YFV) shaped CD4 T cell responses to the Zika vaccine. Before ZPIV, around 12 participants got a single dose of YFV vaccine (YF-VAX), while fewer than ten participants were flavivirus-naive. Study-level results and caveats: In JEV-pre-vaccinated donors, the repertoire richness of CD4 T cells responding to conserved ZIKV epitopes dropped significantly after ZPIV. Samples clustered by participant with no similarity between individuals, suggesting no public TCRs were detected. Only a subset of trial participants with three doses and adequate samples was analyzed, not the entire vaccinated cohort. Compared with YFV-pre-vaccinated donors, JEV-pre-vaccinated donors had higher repertoire similarity across time-points and stimulations, indicating that more clonotypes were common to ZIKV and JEV stimulation. Only a few individuals showed CD8 T cell responses to the ZIKV peptide pools, and those responses were of very low magnitude. Peptide-pool deconvolution was not performed because of sample size limitations, and consequently the individual peptides driving cross-reactive responses were not identified.

PBMCs were stained with CellTrace CFSE and grown for 6 days in RPMI containing approximately 8% human serum and peptide pools at 0.9 to 1 ug/mL each. Enrolled adults were healthy and were found to be seronegative for ZIKV, JEV, YFV, DENV and WNV by microneutralization screening. Samples came from a phase 1, double-blinded, randomized, placebo-controlled trial of an alum-adjuvanted Zika purified-inactivated virus (ZPIV) vaccine. Peripheral blood mononuclear cells were isolated using a standard procedure and kept frozen in liquid nitrogen until needed. The CDR1 and CDR2 encoded by the germline V gene are SGHTA and FQGTGA. Its CDR3 holds 17 amino acids, cysteine through phenylalanine. Here the CDR3 DNA is all that survives: 51 bases in frame from base 1. V and J are truncated by 1 base and 2 bases respectively, leaving an intervening sequence of 15 bases. Library creation used 5' RACE. Before sequencing, the TCRbeta libraries were pooled in amounts proportional to the number of cells sorted for each library. RNAzol RT was used to extract total RNA from the sorted cells, and cDNA was then synthesized using an oligo(dT) primer together with a template-switching oligo. The TCRbeta V-CDR3-J region was amplified by PCR with Kapa HiFi between a SMARTer oligo primer and a TCRbeta constant-region primer. A second PCR attached Illumina adaptors and sample-specific index barcodes, followed by HighPrep bead cleanup and Bioanalyzer confirmation of a band of roughly 650 bp. The libraries were sequenced on an Illumina MiSeq using 2x151 bp paired-end reads. Per the original workflow: Reads were demultiplexed with an in-house Java program, and MiXCR assigned TCRbeta annotations and counted clonotypes. Repertoire overlap was measured with Morisita-Horn indices from the R package vegan, along with UPGMA clustering and Circos plots of recurring clonotypes. Shannon diversity and richness were normalized to the highest possible value given the input cell numbers, yielding values from 0 to 1. CDR3beta sequences were aligned using MUSCLE, distances were calculated using SeqinR, and multidimensional scaling was plotted in R. Starting from the raw public reads, TCRdb applied fastp trimming at Q25, assembled clones with MiXCR and retained in-frame beta chains. Every CDR3 protein is listed once, alongside the most common genes and DNA of its rows. The V and J calls reflect TCRdb's pipeline rather than the authors' work. Within this sample are a few hundred distinct CDR3 sequences, with 3.5% to 4.5% of them counted one time only. The biggest ten clones account for 29% of the sample.

The receptor comes from an adult woman who received an inactivated Zika virus vaccine. The V and J segments used are TRBV7-3 and TRBJ2-1; a tentative D call is TRBD1 (6 bases match). Sequenced material: antigen-activated CD8+ T cells from blood, cultured, taken during a Zika inactivated vaccine study. The CDR3 region has the sequence CASSLNVGAGAYNEQFF. The bases are TGTGCCAGCAGCTTAAACGTGGGGGCAGGGGCCTACAATGAGCAGTTCTTC.